A single sample gave rise to the 4 T cell receptor beta chains below, sequenced in a study of PD-1 blockade in classical Hodgkin lymphoma. The data were produced by immunoSEQ multiplex PCR, yet TCRdb's version contains in-frame clones alone and is incomplete. The table has roughly 92,000 clones, roughly 92% seen once. Relapse was seen in all patients after autologous stem cell transplantation, and brentuximab vedotin exposure was variable. The material was peripheral blood mononuclear cells (PBMCs), obtained at baseline. The receptors shown here come from a human donor with classical Hodgkin lymphoma.

This chain connects TRBV7-9 to TRBJ2-7, with D unresolved. Germline values: CDR1 SEHNR, CDR2 FQNEAQ (reference sequence). CDR3 size: 11 residues. Trimming shortened V by 5 bases and J by 1 base, and 3 bases separated the two germline ends. The CDR3 nucleotides read TGTGCCAGCAGCACTTCCTACGAGCAGTACTTC. Its protein product is CASSTSYEQYF.

V gene TRBV10-3 combines with J gene TRBJ2-1; weak D call: TRBD1 (5 bases). Germline V gene data show CDR1 as ENHRY and CDR2 as SYGVKD. CDR3 size: 14 residues. CDR3 sequence reads: CSSSNRTTYNEQFF. The DNA of the CDR3 is TGTTCCTCATCGAACAGGACGACCTACAATGAGCAGTTCTTC.

This clone was detected a few times. V usage is TRBV30 and J usage is TRBJ1-1, with D unresolved. This CDR3 is 11 amino acids long. With 3 bases removed from V and 11 bases from J, the gap between germline ends came to 13 bases. Per germline, CDR1 GTSNPN and CDR2 SVGIG (reference sequence). The CDR3 DNA reads TGTGCCTGGAGGTCCGGGGTCTCGGCTTTCTTT. Amino acids: CAWRSGVSAFF.

The CDR3 DNA reads as TGCGCCAGCAGCCTCCTACAGGGTGGTGGCACAGATACGCAGTATTTT. Amino acids: CASSLLQGGGTDTQYF. The chain joins TRBV10-1 to TRBJ2-3; possible D gene TRBD1, 6 bases. Trimming took off 6 bases at V and 1 base at J, with 17 bases between the two ends. The CDR3 is 16 amino acids. Germline V gene sequence: CDR1 WNHNN, CDR2 SYGVQD (reference sequence).